A single sample gave rise to the 29 T cell receptor beta chains below, sequenced in a study of blood T cell repertoires in COVID-19. TCRdb's table, derived via immunoSEQ multiplex PCR, lists solely in-frame clones and lacks some. The data contain 50,000 to 70,000 clones, roughly three quarters of them singletons. The sample consisted of peripheral blood. Source of these receptors: a man aged 55 to 69 with acute or convalescent COVID-19.

CDR3 coding DNA: TGTGCCAGCAGCGACTTGAATGAGCAGTTCTTC. As protein: CASSDLNEQFF. J is TRBJ2-1 and V is TRBV5-6; D not certain. The germline CDR1 and CDR2 sequences are SGHDT and YYEEEE. This CDR3 comprises 11 residues. V lost 4 bases to trimming and J lost 7 bases, with 6 bases between them.

The chain links TRBV21-1 to TRBJ1-5; the D call TRBD1 from the table was never checked on the DNA. TRBV21-1 is a pseudogene locus. The CDR3 totals 17 residues. CDR3 sequence (DNA): TGTGCCAGCAGCGAGCTATCCCCTCAGGGTGCGTGGCAGCCCCAGCATTTT. Amino acid sequence: CASSELSPQGAWQPQHF.

The V call is TRBV5-5, the J call TRBJ1-1; 12 bases are shared with TRBD1. CDR1 is SGHKS, CDR2 YYEKEE, per germline (reference sequence). CDR3 size: 15 residues. V lost 1 base and J lost 6; bases outside the gene matches: 4. CDR3 bases: TGTGCCAGCAGCTTGTGGGGACAGGGGGCCGCTGAAGCTTTCTTT. The encoded protein is CASSLWGQGAAEAFF.

CDR3 sequence: CASSDRDSTFETQYF. CDR3 in DNA: TGTGCCAGCAGCGACCGGGACAGCACCTTTGAGACCCAGTACTTC. V is TRBV6-5 and J is TRBJ2-5, with 7 positions matching TRBD1. V trimming: 6 bases; J trimming: 5 bases; junction bases outside the gene matches: 12. CDR3 length equals 15 residues. CDR1 MNHEY and CDR2 SVGAGI come from the germline V gene.

This rearrangement joins TRBV6-2 or TRBV6-3 to TRBJ2-3, with 10 bases fitting TRBD2. The germline gives CDR1 MNHEY, CDR2 SVGEGT. This CDR3 spans 15 amino acids. With V trimmed by 4 bases and J by 6 bases, 7 bases remained unmatched. CDR3 nucleotide sequence: TGTGCCAGCAGTTCGCTAGCGGGGGACTTGGATACGCAGTATTTT. Translated, it gives CASSSLAGDLDTQYF.

V gene TRBV6-4 combines with J gene TRBJ1-2, with 7 bases fitting TRBD1. The CDR3 is 15 residues long. Trimming cost V 6 bases and J 2 bases; bases outside gene matches: 9. CDR1 and CDR2 (germline): MRHNA, SNTAGT. The DNA for the CDR3 is TGTGCCAGCAGCCGAGACAGGGTCGGGAACTATGGCTACACCTTC. Protein sequence: CASSRDRVGNYGYTF.

This clone was seen more than once but under ten times. V gene TRBV14 combines with J gene TRBJ1-1; the match to TRBD1 covers 8 bases. The CDR3 runs to 15 residues. The V gene's germline CDR1 is SGHDN and CDR2 FVKESK. The J segment lost 1 base and the V segment lost 4 bases, leaving 5 bases of the junction unmatched. CDR3 sequence (DNA): TGTGCCAGCAGCCCGTGGACAGGGAAGAACACTGAAGCTTTCTTT. Translated: CASSPWTGKNTEAFF. Looking up the rest from reference TRBV14 and TRBJ1-1 gives the full variable domain: EAGVTQFPSHSVIEKGQTVTLRCDPISGHDNLYWYRRVMGKEIKFLLHFVKESKQDESGMPNNRFLAERTGGTYSTLKVQPAELEDSGVYFCASSPWTGKNTEAFFGQGTRLTVV.

The J gene is TRBJ1-2, the V gene TRBV27; D remains unclear. The V end was cut by 7 bases, the J end by 8 bases, with 20 bases between. Germline loops: CDR1 MNHEY, CDR2 SMNVEV (reference sequence). The CDR3 has 14 amino acids. The CDR3, as DNA: TGTGCCAGCAACCCCGCGGGCCTTGGTGAGGGCTACACCTTC. Translated, it gives CASNPAGLGEGYTF.

This clone has just a few counts. The chain has TRBV5-1 and TRBJ2-3; 13 nucleotides line up with TRBD2. CDR1 and CDR2 (germline): SGHRS, YFSETQ. The CDR3 has 17 residues. J gave up 2 bases and V 4 bases, and 7 bases lay outside the gene matches. CDR3 nucleotide sequence: TGCGCCAGCAGCCCAAGACTAGCGGGGGGAACCACAGATACGCAGTATTTT. This sequence encodes CASSPRLAGGTTDTQYF. Full variable domain (remainder filled in from reference TRBV5-1 and TRBJ2-3): KAGVTQTPRYLIKTRGQQVTLSCSPISGHRSVSWYQQTPGQGLQFLFEYFSETQRNKGNFPGRFSGRQFSNSRSEMNVSTLELGDSALYLCASSPRLAGGTTDTQYFGPGTRLTVL.

V gene TRBV27 combines with J gene TRBJ1-4; 11 bases map to TRBD1. This CDR3 contains 15 residues. Losses at the gene ends were 8 bases for V and 8 bases for J; bases not matched to a gene: 10. Germline loops: CDR1 MNHEY, CDR2 SMNVEV (reference sequence). The CDR3 is CASSARTGGYEKLFF. The DNA for the CDR3 is TGTGCCAGCTCCGCAAGGACAGGGGGCTACGAAAAACTGTTTTTT.

The chain carries TRBV11-3 and TRBJ2-1; 7 bases are shared with TRBD2. The V and J ends lost 0 bases and 9 bases, in that order; junction bases with no gene match: 8. The germline V gene has CDR1 SGHNT and CDR2 YENEEA. CDR3 length: 15 amino acids. CDR3 coding DNA: TGTGCCAGCAGCTTAGAAGAAGAGCGGGGCCCTGAGCAGTTCTTC. It translates to CASSLEEERGPEQFF.

This clone is a singleton in its sample. The chain couples TRBV7-2 to TRBJ1-6; D is possibly TRBD1 (6 bases). Germline CDR1 reads SGHTA; CDR2 reads FQGNSA. Trimming cost V 0 bases and J 8 bases, with 8 bases left between them. This CDR3 is built from 14 residues. As DNA, the CDR3 is TGTGCCAGCAGCTTAGCAGGGGGGGATTCACCCCTCCACTTT. Its protein is CASSLAGGDSPLHF.

V usage is TRBV18 and J usage is TRBJ1-2; D is ambiguous. Trimming stripped 2 bases from V and 5 bases from J, with 15 bases between. CDR3 length: 15 residues. The germline V gene encodes CDR1 KGHSH and CDR2 LQKENI. CDR3 nucleotide sequence: TGTGCCAGCTCACCAAATGAGGCCCCTTTGTATGGCTACACCTTC. This encodes CASSPNEAPLYGYTF.

This chain uses TRBV7-8 with TRBJ2-1, with 11 bases fitting TRBD2. Per germline, CDR1 SGHVS and CDR2 FQNEAQ. The CDR3 contains 16 residues. J gave up 4 bases and V 5 bases, and 7 bases lay outside the gene matches. CDR3 bases: TGTGCCAGCAGCGCGTTAGCGGGGGGGCTTTACAATGAGCAGTTCTTC. This gives the protein CASSALAGGLYNEQFF.

In its sample, this clone was seen once. The chain joins TRBV27 to TRBJ2-1, with 12 bases matching TRBD2. The CDR3 spans 15 residues. The junction had 4 bases not matched to a gene; V was cut back by 3 bases and J by 7 bases. Germline loops: CDR1 MNHEY, CDR2 SMNVEV (reference sequence). CDR3 residues: CASSLSSGGANEQFF. CDR3 bases: TGTGCCAGCAGTTTGTCTAGCGGGGGGGCGAATGAGCAGTTCTTC.

The chain uses TRBV15 and TRBJ1-2, with D hard to call. The CDR3 loop spans 15 amino acids. Germline assignment: CDR1 LNHNV and CDR2 YYDKDF (reference sequence). V shed 0 bases and J shed 8 bases, with 16 bases lying between them. CDR3 amino acids: CATSRDLAAPRGYTF. CDR3 nucleotide sequence: TGTGCCACCAGCAGAGATCTGGCAGCTCCTAGGGGCTACACCTTC.

This chain joins TRBV6-5 and TRBJ2-7, with 7 bases matching TRBD1. Per the germline V gene, CDR1 is MNHEY and CDR2 is SVGAGI. Germline trimming cut 8 bases from V and 2 bases from J; bases unmatched to any gene: 6. The length of the CDR3 is 13 residues. CDR3 sequence (DNA): TGTGCCAGCTCGGGACAGACTCCCTACGAGCAGTACTTC. Its translation: CASSGQTPYEQYF.

This chain connects TRBV18 to TRBJ1-2, with TRBD1 matching over 7 bases. The V and J ends lost 1 base and 8 bases, in that order; junction bases with no gene match: 13. CDR1 and CDR2 (germline): KGHSH, LQKENI. This CDR3 is built from 16 residues. For the CDR3, the DNA is TGTGCCAGCTCACCACTTCTAGGACAGGCCCCACGCGGCTACACCTTC. Its protein product is CASSPLLGQAPRGYTF.

The CDR3 coding sequence is TGTGCCACCAGTGACTACAGAGATGGCTACACCTTC. It yields the protein CATSDYRDGYTF. The rearrangement uses TRBV24-1 and TRBJ1-2; D uncertain. Germline values: CDR1 KGHDR, CDR2 SFDVKD. With 4 bases removed from V and 6 bases from J, the gap between germline ends came to 8 bases. CDR3 size: 12 residues.

This clone was observed a few times. The V call is TRBV19, the J call TRBJ2-3; D gene ambiguous. This CDR3 has 11 amino acids. From germline, CDR1 is LNHDA and CDR2 SQIVND (reference sequence). Trimming stripped 9 bases from V and 2 bases from J, with 6 bases between. The CDR3 nucleotides read TGTGCCAGCAGATTCACAGATACGCAGTATTTT. This translates into CASRFTDTQYF.

The chain carries TRBV28 and TRBJ2-2; no clear D. Germline V gene data show CDR1 as MDHEN and CDR2 as SYDVKM. Trimming pared 6 bases from V and 11 bases from J, leaving 10 bases between. The length of the CDR3 is 11 residues. The DNA of the CDR3 is TGTGCCAGCAGCTCCCGACTCGAGCTGTTTTTT. It is translated as CASSSRLELFF.

The chain carries TRBV7-2 and TRBJ2-7, with 8 positions matching TRBD2. V dropped 4 bases and J dropped 5; count of bases not matched to a gene: 7. The CDR3 contains 14 residues. Germline CDR1 reads SGHTA; CDR2 reads FQGNSA. As DNA, the CDR3 is TGTGCCAGCAGCTCAACCGGGACTAGGCACGAGCAGTACTTC. Encoded protein: CASSSTGTRHEQYF.

The V gene is TRBV2, the J gene TRBJ1-5; D is unclear. Deletions cut 6 bases from V and 5 bases from J, with 14 bases between. CDR1 and CDR2 (germline): SNHLY, FYNNEI. CDR3 length: 14 amino acids. As DNA, the CDR3 is TGTGCCAGCAGCTTCGGAGGACGGGATCAGCCCCAGCATTTT. Protein: CASSFGGRDQPQHF.

The chain carries TRBV4-1 and TRBJ2-7; D perhaps matches TRBD1 (6 bases). Trimming shortened V by 4 bases and J by 3 bases, and 13 bases separated the two germline ends. CDR3 length: 14 residues. The germline V gene has CDR1 MGHRA and CDR2 YSYEKL. The DNA for the CDR3 is TGCGCCAGCAGCCGCGAACAGGGACGCTACGAGCAGTACTTC. Protein product: CASSREQGRYEQYF.

This chain joins TRBV27 and TRBJ1-2; 10 bases are shared with TRBD1. J lost 5 bases, V lost 5 bases, and 14 bases had no gene match. The CDR3 totals 17 residues. The germline CDR1 and CDR2 sequences are MNHEY and SMNVEV (reference sequence). CDR3 loop: CASSPGTGALDRYGYTF. The CDR3 nucleotides read TGTGCCAGCAGTCCCGGGACAGGGGCCCTGGATAGGTATGGCTACACCTTC.

This clone appeared a single time. The CDR3 region is CASSKGLAYTDTQYF. The CDR3, as DNA: TGTGCCAGCAGCAAGGGACTAGCTTACACAGATACGCAGTATTTT. This chain links TRBV7-2 with TRBJ2-3, with 9 bases fitting TRBD2. Germline assignment: CDR1 SGHTA and CDR2 FQGNSA. V shed 5 bases and J 2 bases; nucleotides not matched to a gene: 5. CDR3 length: 15 amino acids.

The CDR3: CASSSSGGPYNEQFF. CDR3 coding DNA: TGCGCCAGCAGCTCAAGCGGGGGGCCCTACAATGAGCAGTTCTTC. V gene TRBV5-1 combines with J gene TRBJ2-1; 9 positions match TRBD2. The trim removed 3 bases at V and 2 bases at J, leaving 3 bases unmatched. The CDR3 contains 15 residues. The germline V gene has CDR1 SGHRS and CDR2 YFSETQ.

V gene TRBV25-1 combines with J gene TRBJ1-2; TRBD1 matches at 7 bases. Trimming cost V 4 bases and J 4 bases; bases outside gene matches: 6. Germline loops: CDR1 MGHDK, CDR2 SYGVNS. The CDR3 totals 14 residues. Here the CDR3 reads CASSGSTGFYGYTF. CDR3 DNA sequence: TGTGCCAGCAGTGGGTCGACAGGGTTCTATGGCTACACCTTC.

This clone has only one observation. This rearrangement joins TRBV2 to TRBJ2-1, with unresolved D. Trimming pared 3 bases from V and 7 bases from J, leaving 4 bases between. The CDR3 runs 11 residues. Germline CDR1 and CDR2: SNHLY and FYNNEI. In DNA form, the CDR3 reads TGTGCCAGCAGTGACTTAAATGAGCAGTTCTTC. Protein product: CASSDLNEQFF.